The rows below give T cell receptor beta chains drawn from one sample of a study of T cell repertoires in cytomegalovirus infection. TCRdb itself ran the reads through MiXCR, one entry per CDR3 protein. The top ten clones hold 1.6% of a sample with under 250,000 distinct CDR3 sequences, approximately 13% of them seen once. Sequenced sample: PBMCs. These receptors were taken from a human donor in good health (CMV status not recorded). Some clones in this sample may be carry-over from other donors' samples. Both conserved end residues are part of each CDR3. Fields, in order: CDR3 protein, CDR3 DNA, V gene, clone size, J gene, D gene. The D gene is left open where the match is weak. Only part of the rows carry a size: once, few, many, or a class if the clone is expanded.

CASSIRTRMNTEAFF,TGTGCCAGCAGCATACGGACAAGGATGAACACTGAAGCTTTCTTT,TRBV11-2,.,TRBJ1-1,.
CSVEGGYIQYF,TGCAGCGTTGAAGGGGGTTACATTCAGTACTTC,TRBV29-1,.,TRBJ2-4,.
CASSIKTNTEAFF,TGTGCCAGTAGTATCAAGACGAACACTGAAGCTTTCTTT,TRBV19,.,TRBJ1-1,.
CASSSSFSEQYF,TGTGCCAGCAGCTCGTCCTTCTCCGAGCAGTACTTC,TRBV5-4,many,TRBJ2-7,.
CASGLDGGGYNEQFF,TGTGCTAGTGGTTTGGATGGGGGTGGATACAATGAGCAGTTCTTC,TRBV12-5,many,TRBJ2-1,.
CASSEWGARGDIYGYTF,TGTGCCAGCAGTGAATGGGGGGCCCGCGGGGATATTTATGGCTACACCTTC,TRBV25-1,few,TRBJ1-2,.
CASRSGQGGNTIYF,TGTGCCAGCAGATCGGGGCAGGGCGGCAACACCATATATTTT,TRBV12-3/TRBV12-4,few,TRBJ1-3,.
CASSPTSSDYGYTF,TGTGCCAGCAGCCCTACTTCGTCAGACTATGGCTACACCTTC,TRBV7-2,many,TRBJ1-2,.
CASSQYELGQGSGNTIYF,TGTGCCAGCAGCCAATACGAGTTGGGACAGGGATCCGGAAACACCATATATTTT,TRBV14,.,TRBJ1-3,TRBD1
CASSKRDRGHQPQHF,TGTGCCAGCAGCAAGAGGGACAGGGGGCATCAGCCCCAGCATTTT,TRBV6-5,few,TRBJ1-5,TRBD1
CASSPDGTDTQYF,TGTGCCAGCAGCCCGGACGGCACAGATACGCAGTATTTT,TRBV5-3,few,TRBJ2-3,.
CASSLGGQRNYGYTF,TGTGCCAGCAGCTTAGGGGGACAGCGAAACTATGGCTACACCTTC,TRBV5-4,.,TRBJ1-2,TRBD1
CASSETGADKLFF,TGTGCCAGCAGTGAGACAGGGGCAGACAAACTGTTTTTT,TRBV2,.,TRBJ1-4,TRBD1
CASSYLRGADTQYF,TGTGCCAGCAGTTACTTGCGGGGGGCAGATACGCAGTATTTT,TRBV6-6,many,TRBJ2-3,TRBD2
CASSFVMPGSSEQFF,TGTGCCAGCAGCTTCGTCATGCCCGGTTCGTCTGAGCAGTTCTTC,TRBV11-2,many,TRBJ2-1,.
CASKLGLARNTGELFF,TGTGCCAGCAAATTAGGACTAGCCAGGAACACCGGGGAGCTGTTTTTT,TRBV28,many,TRBJ2-2,TRBD2
CATGGANYGYTF,TGTGCCACCGGAGGAGCTAACTATGGCTACACCTTC,TRBV2,few,TRBJ1-2,.
CAWSPQRNQPQHF,TGTGCCTGGAGCCCTCAGAGAAATCAGCCCCAGCATTTT,TRBV30,few,TRBJ1-5,.
CSASGGTISTDTQYF,TGCAGTGCCAGCGGTGGGACTATAAGCACAGATACGCAGTATTTT,TRBV20-1,.,TRBJ2-3,TRBD2
CASSYGAGGPDEQFF,TGTGCCAGCAGTTACGGAGCGGGAGGGCCGGATGAGCAGTTCTTC,TRBV6-5,.,TRBJ2-1,TRBD2
CASSSLPTGGNQPQHF,TGTGCCAGTAGTTCTCTCCCGACAGGGGGCAATCAGCCCCAGCATTTT,TRBV19,many,TRBJ1-5,TRBD1
CASSKNPGFQETQYF,TGTGCCAGCAGCAAAAATCCGGGATTCCAAGAGACCCAGTACTTC,TRBV7-6,many,TRBJ2-5,.
CASSQGLSSYSGANVLTF,TGCGCCAGCAGCCAGGGTCTCTCCTCTTATTCTGGGGCCAACGTCCTGACTTTC,TRBV4-3,many,TRBJ2-6,.
CASSLSISDQPQHF,TGTGCCAGCAGCCTGAGTATATCGGATCAGCCCCAGCATTTT,TRBV7-2,many,TRBJ1-5,.
CASSLRTVTRQPQHF,TGTGCCAGCAGCTTAAGGACGGTTACTAGACAGCCCCAGCATTTT,TRBV13,few,TRBJ1-5,.
CASSPTVVAGKETQYF,TGTGCCAGCAGTCCTACCGTCGTAGCGGGGAAAGAGACCCAGTACTTC,TRBV7-9,many,TRBJ2-5,TRBD2
CASSRDRGRLDTQYF,TGTGCCAGCTCCCGGGACAGGGGTCGACTAGATACGCAGTATTTT,TRBV2,.,TRBJ2-3,TRBD1
CASSTTHYNQPQHF,TGTGCCAGCAGTACGACCCATTACAATCAGCCCCAGCATTTT,TRBV12-3/TRBV12-4,many,TRBJ1-5,.
CASSQDFSSYNEQFF,TGTGCCAGCAGTCAGGACTTTAGCTCCTACAATGAGCAGTTCTTC,TRBV28,many,TRBJ2-1,.
CASSPLGGSSSYNEQFF,TGTGCCAGCTCACCACTTGGAGGGTCGAGCTCCTACAATGAGCAGTTCTTC,TRBV18,.,TRBJ2-1,.
CASSESRVNEQFF,TGTGCCAGCAGTGAATCCAGGGTTAATGAGCAGTTCTTC,TRBV2,.,TRBJ2-1,.
CASSLKDREVTLHF,TGTGCCAGCAGTTTGAAGGACAGGGAAGTAACCCTCCACTTT,TRBV6-1,many,TRBJ1-6,TRBD1
CASSLLGGAPGYTF,TGTGCCAGCAGCCTCCTAGGGGGGGCGCCTGGCTACACCTTC,TRBV4-2,.,TRBJ1-2,.
CASSLEQSSYEQYF,TGTGCCAGCAGCTTAGAACAGAGCTCCTACGAGCAGTACTTC,TRBV7-2,many,TRBJ2-7,.
CASSRDRGPNQPQHF,TGCGCCAGCAGCCGGGACAGGGGACCCAATCAGCCCCAGCATTTT,TRBV5-1,many,TRBJ1-5,TRBD1
CASSLAKGPYEQYF,TGTGCCAGCAGCTTAGCTAAGGGTCCCTACGAGCAGTACTTC,TRBV11-2,.,TRBJ2-7,.
CASRPRDRVHEQYF,TGTGCCAGCAGACCCCGGGACAGGGTCCACGAGCAGTACTTC,TRBV7-9,.,TRBJ2-7,TRBD1
CASSLARLGQPQHF,TGTGCCAGCAGCTTAGCGCGGTTAGGTCAGCCCCAGCATTTT,TRBV7-2,many,TRBJ1-5,.
CASSFRDAGGQHF,TGTGCCAGCAGTTTCCGGGACGCCGGGGGACAGCATTTT,TRBV6-2/TRBV6-3,many,TRBJ1-5,.
CASSNTDNEQFF,TGTGCCAGCAGTAACACGGACAATGAGCAGTTCTTC,TRBV6-2/TRBV6-3,few,TRBJ2-1,.
CASSKIEPVNTEAFF,TGTGCCAGTAGTAAGATAGAACCCGTGAACACTGAAGCTTTCTTT,TRBV19,many,TRBJ1-1,.
CASSPNMDYEQYF,TGTGCCAGCAGCCCAAACATGGACTACGAGCAGTACTTC,TRBV11-2,few,TRBJ2-7,.
CASSPGQAYWYGYTF,TGTGCCAGCAGTCCCGGACAGGCCTACTGGTATGGCTACACCTTC,TRBV27,few,TRBJ1-2,TRBD1
CASSLGGSSGNTIYF,TGTGCCAGCAGCTTAGGAGGGAGCTCTGGAAACACCATATATTTT,TRBV7-2,many,TRBJ1-3,.
CASSYSTGGRDSPLHF,TGTGCCAGCAGTTACTCGACAGGGGGCCGCGATTCACCCCTCCACTTT,TRBV6-6,many,TRBJ1-6,TRBD1
CASTYEGAQETQYF,TGTGCCAGCACCTACGAAGGGGCCCAAGAGACCCAGTACTTC,TRBV5-6,many,TRBJ2-5,.
CASSLSLNTIYF,TGTGCCAGCAGCCTTTCCTTAAACACCATATATTTT,TRBV7-2,many,TRBJ1-3,.
CASSGGGASYEQYF,TGTGCCAGCAGCGGTGGGGGGGCGTCCTACGAGCAGTACTTC,TRBV7-2,many,TRBJ2-7,.
CASSLAWTSGSGDEQFF,TGTGCCAGCAGCCTCGCTTGGACTAGCGGGAGTGGCGATGAGCAGTTCTTC,TRBV7-2,many,TRBJ2-1,TRBD2
CASSQEGAGVRSPLHF,TGCGCCAGCAGCCAAGAAGGGGCAGGGGTTAGATCACCCCTCCACTTT,TRBV4-3,.,TRBJ1-6,.
CASSLTDDYGYTF,TGCGCCAGCAGCTTGACGGACGACTATGGCTACACCTTC,TRBV5-1,many,TRBJ1-2,.
CASSPGQSNEKLFF,TGTGCCAGCAGCCCCGGACAGTCAAATGAAAAACTGTTTTTT,TRBV7-9,many,TRBJ1-4,.
CASSWTGGNEAFF,TGTGCCAGCAGCTGGACAGGAGGAAATGAAGCTTTCTTT,TRBV7-2,many,TRBJ1-1,TRBD1
CASSVLAGGDEQFF,TGTGCCAGCAGTGTACTAGCGGGAGGGGATGAGCAGTTCTTC,TRBV6-4,.,TRBJ2-1,TRBD2
CASSERTGGTGELFF,TGTGCCAGCAGCGAGCGGACAGGGGGGACCGGGGAGCTGTTTTTT,TRBV7-2,many,TRBJ2-2,TRBD1
CSVDTLAGGFTDTQYF,TGCAGCGTTGATACCCTAGCGGGGGGGTTCACAGATACGCAGTATTTT,TRBV29-1,many,TRBJ2-3,TRBD2
CASSSRDRVSNIQYF,TGTGCCAGCAGTTCGCGGGACAGGGTCTCGAACATTCAGTACTTC,TRBV28,.,TRBJ2-4,TRBD1
CASSQGEGRNYGYTF,TGCGCCAGCAGCCAAGGGGAAGGGCGCAACTATGGCTACACCTTC,TRBV4-3,.,TRBJ1-2,.
CASSHNLEVGTGDPYEQYF,TGTGCCAGCAGTCACAACTTAGAAGTCGGGACAGGGGATCCCTACGAGCAGTACTTC,TRBV28,many,TRBJ2-7,TRBD1